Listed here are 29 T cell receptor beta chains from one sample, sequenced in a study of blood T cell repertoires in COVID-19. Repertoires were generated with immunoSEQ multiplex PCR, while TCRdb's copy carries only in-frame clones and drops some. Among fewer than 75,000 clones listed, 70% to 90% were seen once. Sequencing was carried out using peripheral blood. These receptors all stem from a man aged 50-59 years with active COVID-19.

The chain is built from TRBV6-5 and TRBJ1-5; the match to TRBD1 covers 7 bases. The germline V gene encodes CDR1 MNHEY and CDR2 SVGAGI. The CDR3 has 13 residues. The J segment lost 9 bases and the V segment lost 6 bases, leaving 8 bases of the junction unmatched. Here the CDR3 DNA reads TGTGCCAGCAGGTCAGGGGGGTGGGGGCCCCAGCATTTT. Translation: CASRSGGWGPQHF.

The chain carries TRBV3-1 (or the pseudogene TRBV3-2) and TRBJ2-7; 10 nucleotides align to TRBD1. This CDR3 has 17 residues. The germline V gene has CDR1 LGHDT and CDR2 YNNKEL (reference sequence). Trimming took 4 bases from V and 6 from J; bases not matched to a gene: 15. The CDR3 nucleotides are TGTGCCAGCAGCCCCCAGACGGGACAGGGGAAATTCGCCGAGCAGTACGTC. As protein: CASSPQTGQGKFAEQYV.

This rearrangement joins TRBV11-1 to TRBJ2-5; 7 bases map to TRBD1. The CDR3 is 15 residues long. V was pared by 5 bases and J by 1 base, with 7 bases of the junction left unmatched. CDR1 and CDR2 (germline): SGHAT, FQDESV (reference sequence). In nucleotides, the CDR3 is TGTGCCAGCAGCCCGGGACAGATGCGCCAAGAGACCCAGTACTTC. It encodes CASSPGQMRQETQYF.

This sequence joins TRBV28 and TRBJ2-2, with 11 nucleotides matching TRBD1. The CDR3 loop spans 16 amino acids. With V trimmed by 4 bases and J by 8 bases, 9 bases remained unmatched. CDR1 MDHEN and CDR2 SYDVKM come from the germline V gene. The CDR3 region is CASSSRTGGVSGELFF. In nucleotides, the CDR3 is TGTGCCAGCAGTTCAAGGACAGGGGGCGTCTCTGGGGAGCTGTTTTTT.

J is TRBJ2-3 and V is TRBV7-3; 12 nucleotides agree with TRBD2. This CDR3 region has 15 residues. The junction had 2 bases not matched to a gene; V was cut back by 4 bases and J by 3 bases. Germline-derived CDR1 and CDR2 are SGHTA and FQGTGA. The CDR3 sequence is CASSYGLAGTDTQYF. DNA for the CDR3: TGTGCCAGCAGCTACGGACTAGCGGGGACAGATACGCAGTATTTT.

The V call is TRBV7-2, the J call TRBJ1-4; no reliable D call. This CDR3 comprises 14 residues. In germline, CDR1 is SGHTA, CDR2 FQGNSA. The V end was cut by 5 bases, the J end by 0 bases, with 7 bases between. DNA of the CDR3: TGTGCCAGCAGCCAGATTTCAACTAATGAAAAACTGTTTTTT. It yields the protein CASSQISTNEKLFF.

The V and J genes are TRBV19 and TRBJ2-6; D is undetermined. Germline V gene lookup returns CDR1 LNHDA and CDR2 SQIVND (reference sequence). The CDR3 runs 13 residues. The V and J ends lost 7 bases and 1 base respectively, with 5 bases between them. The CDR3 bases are TGTGCCAGTACCCAATCTGGGGCCAACGTCCTGACTTTC. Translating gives CASTQSGANVLTF.

The CDR3 is CASSSQGANEKLFF. CDR3 bases: TGCGCCAGCAGCTCCCAGGGGGCGAATGAAAAACTGTTTTTT. The chain is built from TRBV5-1 and TRBJ1-4; 8 positions match TRBD1. The ends lost 3 bases at V and 5 bases at J; junction bases unmatched: 3. There are 14 residues in the CDR3. Germline assignment: CDR1 SGHRS and CDR2 YFSETQ.

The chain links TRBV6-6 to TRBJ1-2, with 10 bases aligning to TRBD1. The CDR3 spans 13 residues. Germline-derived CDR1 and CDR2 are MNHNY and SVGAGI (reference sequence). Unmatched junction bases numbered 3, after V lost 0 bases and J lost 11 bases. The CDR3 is CASSYSGDRGYTF. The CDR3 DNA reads TGTGCCAGCAGTTACTCCGGGGACAGGGGATACACCTTC.

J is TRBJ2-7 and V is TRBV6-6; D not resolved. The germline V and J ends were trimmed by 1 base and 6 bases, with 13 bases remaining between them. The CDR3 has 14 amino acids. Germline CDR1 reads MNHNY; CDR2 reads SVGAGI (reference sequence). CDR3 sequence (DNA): TGTGCCAGCAGTTACTTACTGGATACGGGCGAGCAGTACTTC. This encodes CASSYLLDTGEQYF.

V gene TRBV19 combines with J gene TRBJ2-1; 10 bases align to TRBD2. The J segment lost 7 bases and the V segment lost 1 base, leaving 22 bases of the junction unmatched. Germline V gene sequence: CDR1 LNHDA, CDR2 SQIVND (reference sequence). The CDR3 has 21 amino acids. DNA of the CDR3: TGTGCCAGTAGTATAGTCGGGAATAGCTGGACTAGCGGACGAAGGGGGAATGAGCAGTTCTTC. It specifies CASSIVGNSWTSGRRGNEQFF.

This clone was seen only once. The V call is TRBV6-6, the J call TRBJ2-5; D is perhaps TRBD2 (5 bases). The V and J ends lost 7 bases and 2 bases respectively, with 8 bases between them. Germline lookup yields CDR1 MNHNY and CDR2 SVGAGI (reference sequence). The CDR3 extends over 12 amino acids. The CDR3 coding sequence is TGTGCCAGCACCGGGGATCAAGAGACCCAGTACTTC. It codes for CASTGDQETQYF.

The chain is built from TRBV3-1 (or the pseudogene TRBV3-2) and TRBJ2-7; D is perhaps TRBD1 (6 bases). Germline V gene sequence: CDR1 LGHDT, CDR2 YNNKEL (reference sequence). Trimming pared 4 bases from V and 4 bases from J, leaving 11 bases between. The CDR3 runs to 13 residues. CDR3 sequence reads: CASSRAGEYEQYV. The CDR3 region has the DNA TGTGCCAGCAGCCGGGCAGGGGAGTACGAGCAGTACGTC.

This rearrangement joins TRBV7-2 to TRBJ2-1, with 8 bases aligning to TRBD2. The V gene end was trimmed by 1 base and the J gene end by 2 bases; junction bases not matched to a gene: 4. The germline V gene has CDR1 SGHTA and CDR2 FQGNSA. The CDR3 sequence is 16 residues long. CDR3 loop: CASSLGTSRTYNEQFF. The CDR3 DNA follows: TGTGCCAGCAGCTTAGGGACTAGCCGAACCTACAATGAGCAGTTCTTC.

The CDR3 reads CATSDYTGKNTGELFF. The CDR3 DNA reads as TGTGCCACCAGTGATTATACGGGGAAGAACACCGGGGAGCTGTTTTTT. The rearrangement joins TRBV24-1 to TRBJ2-2; D is perhaps TRBD2 (5 bases). The CDR3 sequence is 16 residues long. The ends were cut back, 2 bases at V and 1 base at J, with 10 bases in the middle. CDR1 is KGHDR, CDR2 SFDVKD, per germline.

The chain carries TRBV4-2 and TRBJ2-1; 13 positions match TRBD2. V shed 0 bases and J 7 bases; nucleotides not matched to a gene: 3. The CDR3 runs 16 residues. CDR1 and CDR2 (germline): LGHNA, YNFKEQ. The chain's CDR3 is CASSQEGTSGINEQFF. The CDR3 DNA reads TGTGCCAGCAGCCAAGAAGGGACTAGCGGGATTAATGAGCAGTTCTTC.

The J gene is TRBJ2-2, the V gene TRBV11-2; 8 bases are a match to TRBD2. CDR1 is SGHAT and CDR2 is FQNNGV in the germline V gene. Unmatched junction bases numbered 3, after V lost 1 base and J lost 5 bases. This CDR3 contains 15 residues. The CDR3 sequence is CASSLAAGATGELFF. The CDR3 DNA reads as TGTGCCAGCAGCTTAGCAGCGGGGGCAACCGGGGAGCTGTTTTTT.

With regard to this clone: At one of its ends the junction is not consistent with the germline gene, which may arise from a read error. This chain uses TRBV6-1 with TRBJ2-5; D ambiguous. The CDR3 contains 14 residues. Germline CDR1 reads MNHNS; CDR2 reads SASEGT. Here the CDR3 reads CASSEDPGRETQYF. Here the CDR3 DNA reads TGCGCCAGCAGTGAAGACCCAGGCCGGGAGACCCAGTACTTC.

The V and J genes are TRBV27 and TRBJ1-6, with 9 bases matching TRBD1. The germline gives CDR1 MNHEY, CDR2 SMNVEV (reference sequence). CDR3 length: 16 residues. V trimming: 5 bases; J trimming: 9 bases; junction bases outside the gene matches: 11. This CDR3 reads CASSVVTGTGTSPLHF. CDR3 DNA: TGTGCCAGCAGTGTGGTGACCGGGACAGGGACTTCACCCCTCCACTTT.

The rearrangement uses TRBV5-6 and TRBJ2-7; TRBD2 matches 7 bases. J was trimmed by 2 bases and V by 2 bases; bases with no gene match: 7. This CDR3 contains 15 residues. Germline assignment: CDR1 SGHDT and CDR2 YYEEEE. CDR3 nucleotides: TGTGCCAGCAGCTTTAGCGGGCGTACCCCCTACGAGCAGTACTTC. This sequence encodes CASSFSGRTPYEQYF.

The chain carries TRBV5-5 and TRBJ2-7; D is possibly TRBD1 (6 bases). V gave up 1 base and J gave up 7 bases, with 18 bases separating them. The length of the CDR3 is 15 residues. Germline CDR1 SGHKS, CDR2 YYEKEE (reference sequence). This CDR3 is CASSLSTGLNREQYF. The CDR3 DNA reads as TGTGCCAGCAGCTTGAGTACAGGGCTAAACCGGGAGCAGTACTTC.

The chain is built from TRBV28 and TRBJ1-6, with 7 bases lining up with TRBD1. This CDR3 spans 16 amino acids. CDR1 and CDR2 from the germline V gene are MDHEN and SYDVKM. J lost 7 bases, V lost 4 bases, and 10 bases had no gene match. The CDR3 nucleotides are TGTGCCAGCAGTTCCCCCCCGGGACAGCGAAATTCACCCCTCCACTTT. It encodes CASSSPPGQRNSPLHF.

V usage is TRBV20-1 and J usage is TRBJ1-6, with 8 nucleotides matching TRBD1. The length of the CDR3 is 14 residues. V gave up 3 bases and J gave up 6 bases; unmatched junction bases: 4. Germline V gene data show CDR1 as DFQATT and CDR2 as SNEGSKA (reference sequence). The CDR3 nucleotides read TGCAGTGCTAGTGATCAGGGGGCTAATTCACCCCTCCACTTT. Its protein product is CSASDQGANSPLHF.

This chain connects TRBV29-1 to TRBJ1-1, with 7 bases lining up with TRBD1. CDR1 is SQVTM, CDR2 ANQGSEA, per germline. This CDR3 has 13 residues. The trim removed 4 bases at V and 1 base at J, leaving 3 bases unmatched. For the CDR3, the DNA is TGCAGCGTTGCGACAGGGTCGAACACTGAAGCTTTCTTT. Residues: CSVATGSNTEAFF.

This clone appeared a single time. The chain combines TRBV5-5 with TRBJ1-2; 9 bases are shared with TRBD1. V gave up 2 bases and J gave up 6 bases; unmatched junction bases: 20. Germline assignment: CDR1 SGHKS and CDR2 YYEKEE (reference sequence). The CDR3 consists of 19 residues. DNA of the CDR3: TGTGCCAGCAGCTTATCCCTGAGCCCCGGGACAGGGTTAATGAATGGCTACACCTTC. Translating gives CASSLSLSPGTGLMNGYTF.

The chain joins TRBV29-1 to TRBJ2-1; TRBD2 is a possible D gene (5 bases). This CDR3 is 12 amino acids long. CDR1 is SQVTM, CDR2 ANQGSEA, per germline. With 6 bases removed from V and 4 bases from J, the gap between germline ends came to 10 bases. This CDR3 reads CSVPGVYNEQFF. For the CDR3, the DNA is TGCAGCGTACCCGGGGTATACAATGAGCAGTTCTTC.

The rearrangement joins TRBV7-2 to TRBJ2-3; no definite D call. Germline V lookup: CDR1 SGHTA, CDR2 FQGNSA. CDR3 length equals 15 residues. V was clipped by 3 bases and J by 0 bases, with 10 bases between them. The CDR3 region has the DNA TGTGCCAGCAGCTTTGGTCTCACTAGCACAGATACGCAGTATTTT. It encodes CASSFGLTSTDTQYF. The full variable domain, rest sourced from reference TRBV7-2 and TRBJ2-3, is GAGVSQSPSNKVTEKGKDVELRCDPISGHTALYWYRQSLGQGLEFLIYFQGNSAPDKSGLPSDRFSAERTGGSVSTLTIQRTQQEDSAVYLCASSFGLTSTDTQYFGPGTRLTVL.

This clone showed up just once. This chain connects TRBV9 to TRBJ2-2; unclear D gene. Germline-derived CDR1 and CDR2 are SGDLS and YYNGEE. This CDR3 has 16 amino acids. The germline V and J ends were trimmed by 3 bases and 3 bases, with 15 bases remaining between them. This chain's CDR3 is CASSAANSPYTGELFF. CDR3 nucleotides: TGTGCCAGCAGCGCCGCAAATAGTCCGTACACCGGGGAGCTGTTTTTT.

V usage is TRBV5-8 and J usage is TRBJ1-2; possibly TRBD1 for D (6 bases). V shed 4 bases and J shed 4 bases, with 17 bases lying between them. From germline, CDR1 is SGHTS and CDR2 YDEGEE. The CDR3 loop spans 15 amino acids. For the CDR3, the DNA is TGTGCCAGCAGCGCCAGGGGCAGGATGATCTATGGCTACACCTTC. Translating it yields CASSARGRMIYGYTF.